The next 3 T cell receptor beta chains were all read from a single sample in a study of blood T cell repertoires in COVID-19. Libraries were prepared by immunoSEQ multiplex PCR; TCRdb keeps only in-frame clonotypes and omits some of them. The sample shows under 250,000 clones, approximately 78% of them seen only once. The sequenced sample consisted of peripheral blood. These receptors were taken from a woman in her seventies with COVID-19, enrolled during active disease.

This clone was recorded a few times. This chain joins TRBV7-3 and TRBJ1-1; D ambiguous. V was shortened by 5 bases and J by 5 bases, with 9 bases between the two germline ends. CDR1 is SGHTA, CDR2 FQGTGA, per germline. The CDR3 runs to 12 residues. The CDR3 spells CASSEGGTEAFF. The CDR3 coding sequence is TGTGCCAGCAGCGAAGGAGGGACTGAAGCTTTCTTT.

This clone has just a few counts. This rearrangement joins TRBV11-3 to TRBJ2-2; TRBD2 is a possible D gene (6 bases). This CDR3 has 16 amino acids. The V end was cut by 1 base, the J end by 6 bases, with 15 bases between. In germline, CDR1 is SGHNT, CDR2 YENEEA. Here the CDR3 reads CASSLGYGGRPGELFF. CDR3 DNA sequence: TGTGCCAGCAGCTTAGGGTACGGGGGACGTCCCGGGGAGCTGTTTTTT.

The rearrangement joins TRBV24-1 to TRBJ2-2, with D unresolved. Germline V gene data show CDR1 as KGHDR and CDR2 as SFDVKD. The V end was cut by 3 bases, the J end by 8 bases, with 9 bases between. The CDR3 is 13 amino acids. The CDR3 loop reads CATSDVLDGELFF. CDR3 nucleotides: TGTGCCACCAGTGATGTACTCGATGGGGAGCTGTTTTTT.